This note documents a single TCR beta chain sequence. The sample originates from a study of blood T cell repertoires in COVID-19. The overall study: Sources were T cells, B-cell-depleted T cells, or PBMCs; the material itself was cDNA or gDNA.

In the original processing: Reference gene primer amplification gave nucleated cell count estimates. Method: immunoSEQ multiplex PCR; TCRdb's copy keeps in-frame clones and lacks some. The DNA was the basis for D and trimming; V, J and clone size are from that table. The table records 250,000 to 300,000 clones, 80% to 90% of them present only once. Participants reported their clinical history, and cohort assignment relied on those reports. Recovered status in Cohort 3 required two negative PCRs, clearance, or symptom resolution. From germline, CDR1 is SGHDT and CDR2 YYEEEE. There are 14 residues in the CDR3. Between the trimmed V and J ends, which lost 1 base and 2 bases, there was a span of 9 bases.

The sequenced sample consisted of PBMCs or T cells enriched from blood (not recorded which). This chain joins TRBV5-6 and TRBJ1-2, with D possibly matching TRBD1 (6 bases). The TCR comes from a man aged 40-49 years who had recovered from COVID-19. CDR3 amino acids: CASSLNGGNYGYTF. CDR3 DNA sequence: TGTGCCAGCAGCTTGAATGGGGGCAACTATGGCTACACCTTC.